The sequence of this T cell receptor (beta chain) was determined in a study of CD8 T cells in Susac syndrome. The RNA input was about 0.5 to 1 ug, and it was reverse transcribed with random hexamers. Amplification of TCR beta CDR3 was carried out by immunoSEQ multiplex PCR, which covered 54 Vbeta and 13 Jbeta segments. TCRdb ran MiXCR on the immunoSEQ multiplex PCR reads and lists one entry per CDR3 protein. The data contain 400,000 or so distinct CDR3 sequences, about 85% of them singletons. V was clipped by 0 bases and J by 4 bases, with 4 bases between them. This CDR3 is 12 amino acids long. The germline V gene encodes CDR1 SGHVS and CDR2 FNYEAQ. This clonotype was recorded a few times.

This clonotype was obtained from a human donor with multiple sclerosis. The gene calls are TRBV7-6 and TRBJ2-7; the D is unclear. Material: CD8+ T cells from PBMCs. CDR3 sequence reads: CASSLANYEQYF. CDR3 nucleotide sequence: TGTGCCAGCAGCTTAGCTAATTACGAGCAGTACTTC.